The sequence of this TCR beta chain was determined in a study of neoadjuvant anti-PD-1 for oral cavity cancer. The sample holds a few counts of this clone. Specified time point: after neoadjuvant nivolumab, at surgical resection. Patients had HPV-negative, locally advanced oral cavity squamous cell carcinoma. Only in-frame clones appear in the TCRdb table, and some are missing; sequencing was by immunoSEQ multiplex PCR. The sample shows nearly 15,000 clones, around 40% of them seen only once. This CDR3 contains 14 residues. The ends were cut back, 1 base at V and 5 bases at J, with 9 bases in the middle. CDR1 and CDR2 from the germline V gene are SEHNR and FQNEAQ (reference sequence).

J is TRBJ1-5 and V is TRBV7-9; D perhaps matches TRBD1 (5 bases). The origin of this receptor is a person aged 35-79 years with oral cavity squamous cell carcinoma. This specimen was tumor tissue, taken after nivolumab (anti-PD-1) treatment. CDR3 nucleotides: TGTGCCAGCAGCTTAGGTGGGGGGGATCAGCCCCAGCATTTT. This translates into CASSLGGGDQPQHF.